This T cell receptor beta chain was found in a study of cytomegalovirus exposure and HLA in healthy donors. The CDR3 has 13 residues. Trimming shortened V by 1 base and J by 2 bases, and 5 bases separated the two germline ends. The germline V gene encodes CDR1 LGHNA and CDR2 YNFKEQ. 60 Vbeta and 13 Jbeta primers were used in PCR. Using immunoSEQ multiplex PCR, the repertoire was profiled, and TCRdb retains in-frame clones only, with some absent. The sample has over 150,000 clones, approximately 79% seen once; the top ten hold over 1.2%. The source of this sequence is a man aged 60 to 75 in good health and CMV-seronegative. Specimen: PBMCs. The rearrangement uses TRBV4-2 and TRBJ2-5; no definite D call. The CDR3 DNA follows: TGTGCCAGCAGCCAAGGGCAGCAAGAGACCCAGTACTTC. Translating it yields CASSQGQQETQYF.